The clone carrying this T cell receptor (beta chain) was picked up many times. Antigen: not known. Unique molecular identifiers featured in how the TCRbeta library was prepared. MiXCR was run by TCRdb on the PCR reads, yielding one entry per CDR3 protein. The table includes about 160,000 distinct CDR3 sequences, more than 9.5% detected once. This sample is drawn from a study of T-cell reconstitution after alpha-beta-depleted transplantation in children. Regarding the study as a whole: Several hundred expanded graft clones reportedly supplied alpha-beta T cells about two months after transplant. Diversity of TCRbeta at day 60 was high in some patients, arising from surviving recipient T cells and thymic progenitors. At one year after transplant, newly produced T cells mostly accounted for T-cell counts and diversity.

The TCR sequence derives from a boy younger than 10 with acute myeloid leukemia, due to receive a stem cell transplant. The sequenced sample was PBMCs, obtained before TCRalphabeta/CD19-depleted stem cell transplant.

Here the CDR3 DNA reads TGCGCCAGCAGCTTTGGACTAGCGCCGACCTACGAGCAGTACTTC. Amino acids: CASSFGLAPTYEQYF. This rearrangement joins TRBV4-1 to TRBJ2-7, with 9 bases lining up with TRBD2. V shed 5 bases and J 2 bases; nucleotides not matched to a gene: 7. CDR1 and CDR2 from the germline V gene are MGHRA and YSYEKL. The CDR3 contains 15 residues.